A single TCR beta chain is shown here with its context. Antigen specificity is unknown. Data came from immunoSEQ multiplex PCR; TCRdb stores just in-frame clones and leaves some out. This table holds fewer than 1 million clones, about 96% found once. The germline gives CDR1 SNHLY, CDR2 FYNNEI. The germline V and J ends were trimmed by 6 bases and 0 bases, with 12 bases remaining between them. The CDR3 runs to 14 residues. These data are taken from a study of shared clonotypes between healthy human individuals. Study details: The plates for each donor numbered three CD4 naive, three CD4 memory, two CD8 naive and one CD8 memory. Study-wide findings and caveats: Larger estimated richness was generally recorded for naive subsets relative to memory subsets.

CD45RO-negative, CCR7-selected cells formed the naive CD8 fraction, which excluded terminally differentiated effector memory CD45RA+ cells. The source is a young man in good health. The J gene is TRBJ2-7, the V gene TRBV2; the D gene is possibly TRBD1 (6 bases). Sequenced input: naive CD8+ T cells sorted from blood. The CDR3 spells CASRDSPSSYEQYF. CDR3 nucleotide sequence: TGTGCCAGCAGGGACAGTCCGAGCTCCTACGAGCAGTACTTC.